This T cell receptor (beta chain) derives from a study of T-cell reconstitution after alpha-beta-depleted transplantation in children. This clonotype was seen ten or more times. Its target is unknown. The TCRbeta library was prepared with unique molecular identifiers. TCRdb reprocessed the PCR reads with MiXCR, giving one entry per CDR3 protein. This sample carries 600,000 to 800,000 distinct CDR3 sequences, around 12% of them seen once, and the ten largest clones take roughly 0.84%. Findings and limits, study-wide: About two months after transplant, alpha-beta T cells reportedly came from several hundred expanded graft clones. Newly made T cells mostly supplied T-cell counts and diversity one year after transplant. Some patients owed their high day-60 TCRbeta diversity to surviving recipient T cells and thymic progenitors.

Germline-derived CDR1 and CDR2 are MDHEN and SYDVKM. CDR3 size: 17 residues. After removal of 1 base from V and 2 bases from J, the junction contained 4 bases not matched to a gene. The chain employs TRBV28 and TRBJ2-1, with TRBD2 identical over 11 bases. The sequenced sample was PBMCs, obtained before TCRalphabeta/CD19-depleted stem cell transplant. The origin of this receptor is a girl under 10 years old with congenital amegakaryocytic thrombocytopenia, due to receive a stem cell transplant. CDR3 loop: CASSLSPTSGTYNEQFF. DNA for the CDR3: TGTGCCAGCAGTTTATCGCCGACTAGCGGGACCTACAATGAGCAGTTCTTC.